The 29 T cell receptor beta chains given below trace back to one sample, sequenced in a study of shared clonotypes between healthy human individuals. The repertoire was sequenced with immunoSEQ multiplex PCR; TCRdb's copy has only in-frame clones and lacks some. The repertoire holds 1.4 million to 1.5 million clones, approximately 97% seen once, with about 1% in the top ten. Sequences were obtained from naive CD4+ T cells sorted from blood. The subset is: CD45RA+ positively selected. The source is a man aged 25 to 45 in good health.

The CDR3 nucleotides are TGTGCCAGCAGTTCAGACGGCAACTATGGCTACACCTTC. The encoded protein is CASSSDGNYGYTF. The chain has TRBV5-4 and TRBJ1-2; D gene unclear. Trimming pared 5 bases from V and 2 bases from J, leaving 10 bases between. Per the germline V gene, CDR1 is SGHNT and CDR2 is YYREEE (reference sequence). This CDR3 comprises 13 residues.

V gene TRBV18 combines with J gene TRBJ1-2; 7 nucleotides line up with TRBD1. Germline CDR1 and CDR2: KGHSH and LQKENI. V lost 5 bases and J lost 5; bases outside the gene matches: 11. The CDR3 is 15 amino acids. The CDR3 DNA reads TGTGCCAGCTCAACCGCAGGGGGTTTAAGATATGGCTACACCTTC. It translates to CASSTAGGLRYGYTF.

This clone was seen just once. Distinct nucleotide sequences in the sample also encode this CDR3. J is TRBJ2-7 and V is TRBV5-1; 9 positions agree with TRBD1. This CDR3 comprises 14 residues. Germline V gene lookup returns CDR1 SGHRS and CDR2 YFSETQ. V trimming: 4 bases; J trimming: 0 bases; junction bases outside the gene matches: 2. The CDR3 here is CASSPTGGSYEQYF. The CDR3 DNA sequence: TGCGCCAGCAGCCCGACAGGGGGCTCCTACGAGCAGTACTTC.

V and J are TRBV6-1 and TRBJ2-3, with 7 bases matching TRBD1. This CDR3 is built from 15 residues. Germline V gene lookup returns CDR1 MNHNS and CDR2 SASEGT. The V and J ends lost 6 bases and 3 bases, in that order; junction bases with no gene match: 9. The CDR3 loop reads CASRELTGLTDTQYF. DNA of the CDR3: TGTGCCAGCAGAGAGTTGACAGGGTTGACAGATACGCAGTATTTT.

The table lists this clone with a few counts. J is TRBJ2-7 and V is TRBV7-9; TRBD2 aligns across 8 bases. The V gene end was trimmed by 5 bases and the J gene end by 4 bases; junction bases not matched to a gene: 4. The CDR3 runs to 13 residues. In germline, CDR1 is SEHNR, CDR2 FQNEAQ (reference sequence). CDR3 region: CASSVSGSYEQYF. The DNA of the CDR3 is TGTGCCAGCAGCGTGAGCGGGAGTTACGAGCAGTACTTC. The full variable domain, its missing parts supplied by reference TRBV7-9 and TRBJ2-7, is DTGVSQNPRHKITKRGQNVTFRCDPISEHNRLYWYRQTLGQGPEFLTYFQNEAQLEKSRLLSDRFSAERPKGSFSTLEIQRTEQGDSAMYLCASSVSGSYEQYFGPGTRLTVT.

This clone showed up just once. V usage is TRBV19 and J usage is TRBJ2-4, with D unclear. Germline CDR1 reads LNHDA; CDR2 reads SQIVND (reference sequence). CDR3 size: 16 residues. The V end was cut by 3 bases, the J end by 0 bases, with 12 bases between. CDR3 in amino acids: CASSIRNLVAKNIQYF. Written as DNA, the CDR3 is TGTGCCAGTAGTATCCGAAACTTGGTAGCCAAAAACATTCAGTACTTC. Using reference TRBV19 and TRBJ2-4 for the parts outside the CDR3, the full variable domain is DGGITQSPKYLFRKEGQNVTLSCEQNLNHDAMYWYRQDPGQGLRLIYYSQIVNDFQKGDIAEGYSVSREKKESFPLTVTSAQKNPTAFYLCASSIRNLVAKNIQYFGAGTRLSVL.

This rearrangement joins TRBV28 to TRBJ1-1; possibly TRBD1 for D (6 bases). The V and J ends lost 6 bases and 10 bases respectively, with 15 bases between them. The CDR3 is 12 residues long. Germline CDR1 reads MDHEN; CDR2 reads SYDVKM. The CDR3 loop is CASSSQARGAFF. In DNA, the CDR3 is TGTGCCAGCAGCTCCCAGGCCAGGGGAGCTTTCTTT.

This clone showed up just a few times. The same CDR3 is also encoded by other DNA sequences in this sample. The J gene is TRBJ2-3, the V gene TRBV6-1, with D unresolved. The CDR3 length is 11 residues. Trimming took off 1 base at V and 6 bases at J, with 2 bases between the two ends. The germline gives CDR1 MNHNS, CDR2 SASEGT. CDR3 sequence (DNA): TGTGCCAGCAGTGAAGTGGATACGCAGTATTTT. This translates into CASSEVDTQYF.

The chain carries TRBV18 and TRBJ2-2; 7 positions match TRBD2. The CDR3 consists of 18 residues. Trimming at V came to 4 bases and at J to 0 bases, leaving 11 bases not matched to a gene. The germline gives CDR1 KGHSH, CDR2 LQKENI. CDR3 nucleotide sequence: TGTGCCAGCTCACGGGAGATGCCCGGACTAGCGAACACCGGGGAGCTGTTTTTT. It translates to CASSREMPGLANTGELFF. Looking up the rest from reference TRBV18 and TRBJ2-2 gives the full variable domain: NAGVMQNPRHLVRRRGQEARLRCSPMKGHSHVYWYRQLPEEGLKFMVYLQKENIIDESGMPKERFSAEFPKEGPSILRIQQVVRGDSAAYFCASSREMPGLANTGELFFGEGSRLTVL.

This chain connects TRBV6-6 to TRBJ1-5, with a possible D match to TRBD1 (5 bases). V was shortened by 2 bases and J by 4 bases, with 9 bases between the two germline ends. The CDR3 is 14 amino acids. Germline CDR1 MNHNY, CDR2 SVGAGI (reference sequence). CDR3 sequence: CASSYVQGNQPQHF. CDR3 sequence (DNA): TGTGCCAGCAGTTACGTGCAGGGAAATCAGCCCCAGCATTTT.

This chain links TRBV5-4 with TRBJ2-5, with 10 bases lining up with TRBD1. Trimming removed 4 bases from V and 4 bases from J; junction bases left unmatched: 4. This CDR3 region has 14 residues. Germline CDR1 SGHNT, CDR2 YYREEE (reference sequence). The DNA of the CDR3 is TGTGCCAGCAGCGGGGACAGGGGATCAGAGACCCAGTACTTC. Amino acids: CASSGDRGSETQYF.

The J gene is TRBJ2-7, the V gene TRBV29-1, with D unclear. The CDR3 is 10 residues long. Germline V gene data show CDR1 as SQVTM and CDR2 as ANQGSEA. Trimming stripped 7 bases from V and 3 bases from J, with 7 bases between. The CDR3: CSARDYEQYF. CDR3 DNA sequence: TGCAGCGCTAGGGACTACGAGCAGTACTTC.

The chain carries TRBV9 and TRBJ2-2, with TRBD2 identical over 7 bases. After removal of 0 bases from V and 3 bases from J, the junction contained 5 bases not matched to a gene. From germline, CDR1 is SGDLS and CDR2 YYNGEE. There are 16 residues in the CDR3. The CDR3 coding sequence is TGTGCCAGCAGCGTAGACCCTAGCGGATACACCGGGGAGCTGTTTTTT. Its protein is CASSVDPSGYTGELFF.

V usage is TRBV5-1 and J usage is TRBJ2-7; 7 bases align to TRBD1. Trimming cost V 4 bases and J 1 base; bases outside gene matches: 8. Germline V CDR1 and CDR2: SGHRS, YFSETQ. The CDR3 loop spans 15 amino acids. In DNA, the CDR3 is TGCGCCAGCAGCCGCCAGGGACAGCTTTCCTACGAGCAGTACTTC. This sequence encodes CASSRQGQLSYEQYF.

This chain joins TRBV6-1 and TRBJ2-1; TRBD2 might be the D (6 bases). Germline V gene data show CDR1 as MNHNS and CDR2 as SASEGT. Trimming stripped 3 bases from V and 6 bases from J, with 21 bases between. This CDR3 region has 17 residues. CDR3 protein: CASSDPIGRGKFNEQFF. In nucleotides, the CDR3 is TGTGCCAGCAGTGACCCTATTGGGCGGGGAAAATTCAATGAGCAGTTCTTC.

The CDR3 spells CASSPTSGRAGTGELFF. The CDR3 DNA sequence: TGTGCCAGCAGCCCGACTAGCGGGAGGGCCGGTACCGGGGAGCTGTTTTTT. V and J are TRBV7-8 and TRBJ2-2; 14 nucleotides align to TRBD2. With 5 bases clipped from V and 5 bases from J, the junction kept 7 bases outside the gene matches. Looked up from germline, CDR1 is SGHVS and CDR2 is FQNEAQ. The length of the CDR3 is 17 residues.

J is TRBJ2-7 and V is TRBV5-1; TRBD1 matches 10 bases. Germline lookup yields CDR1 SGHRS and CDR2 YFSETQ. The CDR3 length is 18 residues. V shed 2 bases and J 3 bases; nucleotides not matched to a gene: 14. The CDR3 DNA sequence: TGCGCCAGCAGCTTTGGACCAACGAGACAGGGGGCGAACTACGAGCAGTACTTC. Its protein is CASSFGPTRQGANYEQYF. The variable domain in full, with the rest retrieved from reference TRBV5-1 and TRBJ2-7, is KAGVTQTPRYLIKTRGQQVTLSCSPISGHRSVSWYQQTPGQGLQFLFEYFSETQRNKGNFPGRFSGRQFSNSRSEMNVSTLELGDSALYLCASSFGPTRQGANYEQYFGPGTRLTVT.

There are a few counts of this clone. This sample also contains other DNA sequences that code for the same CDR3. The gene calls are TRBV20-1 and TRBJ2-7; D remains unclear. Germline CDR1 is DFQATT and CDR2 is SNEGSKA (reference sequence). V was clipped by 6 bases and J by 4 bases, with 7 bases between them. This CDR3 comprises 10 residues. In DNA, the CDR3 is TGCAGTGCCTCCGGTTACGAGCAGTACTTC. It specifies CSASGYEQYF.

The V call is TRBV11-2, the J call TRBJ2-1; 7 nucleotides agree with TRBD1. The junction had 9 bases not matched to a gene; V was cut back by 5 bases and J by 2 bases. The CDR3 sequence is 16 residues long. Germline V lookup: CDR1 SGHAT, CDR2 FQNNGV. CDR3 DNA: TGTGCCAGCAGCGCCATCAGGGGGTCTACCTACAATGAGCAGTTCTTC. Encoded protein: CASSAIRGSTYNEQFF. Together with reference TRBV11-2 and TRBJ2-1, the CDR3 gives the full variable domain: EAGVAQSPRYKIIEKRQSVAFWCNPISGHATLYWYQQILGQGPKLLIQFQNNGVVDDSQLPKDRFSAERLKGVDSTLKIQPAKLEDSAVYLCASSAIRGSTYNEQFFGPGTRLTVL.

The chain joins TRBV19 to TRBJ2-7; weak D call: TRBD1 (5 bases). Germline V gives CDR1 LNHDA, CDR2 SQIVND (reference sequence). V shed 7 bases and J shed 2 bases, with 15 bases lying between them. The CDR3 is made up of 14 amino acids. The CDR3 protein is CASTPTVFPYEQYF. CDR3 nucleotide sequence: TGTGCCAGTACCCCGACAGTATTCCCCTACGAGCAGTACTTC.

The genes are TRBV5-5 and TRBJ2-7; the D is unclear. Germline assignment: CDR1 SGHKS and CDR2 YYEKEE (reference sequence). CDR3 size: 13 residues. V was cut by 4 bases and J by 4 bases, with 12 bases left in between. The DNA for the CDR3 is TGTGCCAGCAGCCGATCTTGGGGATACGAGCAGTACTTC. Encoded protein: CASSRSWGYEQYF.

This clone was recorded at least ten times. The chain carries TRBV6-4 and TRBJ2-1; TRBD2 aligns across 11 bases. Trimming removed 3 bases from V and 3 bases from J; junction bases left unmatched: 1. This CDR3 comprises 15 residues. CDR1 is MRHNA and CDR2 is SNTAGT in the germline V gene. As DNA, the CDR3 is TGTGCCAGCAGTGAAGGGACTAGCGGCTACAATGAGCAGTTCTTC. Translation gives CASSEGTSGYNEQFF.

The rearrangement joins TRBV5-4 to TRBJ1-5, with D tentatively TRBD1 (5 bases). Germline CDR1 is SGHNT and CDR2 is YYREEE (reference sequence). V gave up 4 bases and J gave up 3 bases, with 14 bases separating them. This CDR3 is built from 15 residues. The CDR3 here is CASSVGGGINQPQHF. The CDR3 DNA reads TGTGCCAGCAGCGTGGGTGGGGGGATCAATCAGCCCCAGCATTTT.

The V gene is TRBV5-6, the J gene TRBJ2-2; D is perhaps TRBD1 or TRBD2 (5 bases each). Germline CDR1 SGHDT, CDR2 YYEEEE. The CDR3 sequence is 14 residues long. V lost 3 bases and J 2 bases, leaving 8 bases between the germline ends. CDR3 loop: CASSWDANTGELFF. In DNA, the CDR3 is TGTGCCAGCAGCTGGGACGCAAACACCGGGGAGCTGTTTTTT. Looking up the rest from reference TRBV5-6 and TRBJ2-2 gives the full variable domain: DAGVTQSPTHLIKTRGQQVTLRCSPKSGHDTVSWYQQALGQGPQFIFQYYEEEERQRGNFPDRFSGHQFPNYSSELNVNALLLGDSALYLCASSWDANTGELFFGEGSRLTVL.

CDR3 sequence reads: CASSLGTSGFSSYEQYF. CDR3 bases: TGTGCCAGCAGCCTGGGGACTAGCGGGTTCAGCTCCTACGAGCAGTACTTC. The chain employs TRBV5-4 and TRBJ2-7; TRBD2 agrees at 12 bases. The J segment lost 0 bases and the V segment lost 4 bases, leaving 8 bases of the junction unmatched. Germline CDR1 reads SGHNT; CDR2 reads YYREEE (reference sequence). The CDR3 length is 17 residues. Based on the CDR3 plus reference TRBV5-4 and TRBJ2-7, the full variable domain is ETGVTQSPTHLIKTRGQQVTLRCSSQSGHNTVSWYQQALGQGPQFIFQYYREEENGRGNFPPRFSGLQFPNYSSELNVNALELDDSALYLCASSLGTSGFSSYEQYFGPGTRLTVT.

The table lists this clone with a count of one. The V call is TRBV5-1, the J call TRBJ2-5; D might be TRBD1 (6 bases). Germline lookup yields CDR1 SGHRS and CDR2 YFSETQ. V was pared by 6 bases and J by 1 base, with 16 bases between. The CDR3 is 15 residues long. CDR3 DNA sequence: TGCGCCAGCACTGAACGAGGACAGATCCAAGAGACCCAGTACTTC. Encoded protein: CASTERGQIQETQYF. Together with reference TRBV5-1 and TRBJ2-5, the CDR3 gives the full variable domain: KAGVTQTPRYLIKTRGQQVTLSCSPISGHRSVSWYQQTPGQGLQFLFEYFSETQRNKGNFPGRFSGRQFSNSRSEMNVSTLELGDSALYLCASTERGQIQETQYFGPGTRLLVL.

This chain joins TRBV5-1 and TRBJ2-1, with 11 bases matching TRBD2. Trimming at V came to 4 bases and at J to 7 bases, leaving 7 bases not matched to a gene. The CDR3 spans 15 residues. The V gene's germline CDR1 is SGHRS and CDR2 YFSETQ. The chain's CDR3 is CASSGAGTSGNEQFF. CDR3 coding DNA: TGCGCCAGCAGCGGGGCCGGGACTAGCGGAAATGAGCAGTTCTTC.

The chain links TRBV10-2 to TRBJ2-7; 7 bases align to TRBD2. The V and J ends lost 8 bases and 1 base, in that order; junction bases with no gene match: 5. Per germline, CDR1 WSHSY and CDR2 SAAADI. The CDR3 length is 13 residues. Written as DNA, the CDR3 is TGCGCCAGCGCCCTGGGGGGGTCCTACGAGCAGTACTTC. Translating it yields CASALGGSYEQYF.

V gene TRBV15 combines with J gene TRBJ2-7, with D unclear. Trimming stripped 0 bases from V and 3 bases from J, with 9 bases between. From germline, CDR1 is LNHNV and CDR2 YYDKDF (reference sequence). This CDR3 has 14 residues. CDR3 in amino acids: CATSRDRGHYEQYF. The CDR3 nucleotides read TGTGCCACCAGCAGAGATCGTGGCCACTACGAGCAGTACTTC.